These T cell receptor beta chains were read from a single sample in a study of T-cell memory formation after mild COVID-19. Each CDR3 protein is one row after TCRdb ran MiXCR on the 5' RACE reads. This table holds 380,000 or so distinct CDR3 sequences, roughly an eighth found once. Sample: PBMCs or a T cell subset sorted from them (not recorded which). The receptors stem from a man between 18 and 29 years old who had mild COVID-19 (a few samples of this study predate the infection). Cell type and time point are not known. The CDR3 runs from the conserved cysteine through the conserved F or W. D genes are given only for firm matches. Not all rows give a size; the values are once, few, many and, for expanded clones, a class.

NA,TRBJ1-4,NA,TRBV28,CASSIGTHKRGRATNEKLFF,TGTGCCAGCAGTATCGGGACGCACAAAAGGGGAAGGGCAACTAATGAAAAACTGTTTTTT
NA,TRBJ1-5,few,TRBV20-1,CSASRESNQPQHF,TGCAGTGCTAGTCGTGAAAGCAATCAGCCCCAGCATTTT
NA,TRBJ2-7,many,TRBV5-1,CASSFAGRIGNEQYF,TGCGCCAGCAGCTTCGCGGGAAGAATTGGTAACGAGCAGTACTTC
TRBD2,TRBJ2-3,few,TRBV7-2,CASTQDLAGSDTQYF,TGTGCCAGCACCCAAGACCTAGCGGGCTCAGATACGCAGTATTTT
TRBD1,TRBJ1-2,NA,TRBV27,CASSLMTGGAYGYTF,TGTGCCAGCAGTTTAATGACAGGGGGAGCCTATGGCTACACCTTC
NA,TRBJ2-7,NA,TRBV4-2,CASSQVLGRETYEQYF,TGTGCCAGCAGCCAAGTATTGGGCAGGGAGACCTACGAGCAGTACTTC
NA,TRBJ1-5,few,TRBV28,CASSLTRGAQQPQHF,TGTGCCAGCAGTTTAACGCGGGGCGCGCAGCAGCCCCAGCATTTT
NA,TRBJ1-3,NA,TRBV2,CASRVMPSGNTIYF,TGTGCCAGCAGGGTGATGCCTTCTGGAAACACCATATATTTT
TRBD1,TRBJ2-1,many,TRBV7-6,CASSLRQGANEQFF,TGTGCCAGCAGCCTAAGACAGGGGGCTAATGAGCAGTTCTTC
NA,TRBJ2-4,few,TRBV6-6,CASSYSDFPNIQYF,TGTGCCAGCAGTTACTCGGATTTCCCAAACATTCAGTACTTC
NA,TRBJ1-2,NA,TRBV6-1,CASSSVALYGYTF,TGTGCCAGCAGTTCGGTTGCCCTCTATGGCTACACCTTC
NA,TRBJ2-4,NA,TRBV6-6,CASSYSTGRRYF,TGTGCCAGCAGTTACTCGACAGGTCGGCGGTACTTC
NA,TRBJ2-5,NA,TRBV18,CASSRGGDQETQYF,TGTGCCAGCTCGCGCGGAGGGGACCAAGAGACCCAGTACTTC
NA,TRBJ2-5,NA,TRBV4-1,CASSQVFESGETQYF,TGCGCCAGCAGCCAAGTCTTTGAGTCCGGAGAGACCCAGTACTTC
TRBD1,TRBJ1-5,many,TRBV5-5,CASSPGQGAGQPQHF,TGTGCCAGCAGCCCGGGACAGGGGGCAGGCCAGCCCCAGCATTTT
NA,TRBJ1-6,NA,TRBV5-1,CASRLQPGGNSPLHF,TGCGCCAGCAGGCTTCAACCTGGGGGGAATTCACCCCTCCACTTT
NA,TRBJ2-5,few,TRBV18,CASSRGRGKETQYF,TGTGCCAGCTCACGGGGCAGGGGAAAAGAGACCCAGTACTTC
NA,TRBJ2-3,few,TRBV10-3,CAISENLGTDTQYF,TGTGCCATCAGTGAGAACCTGGGCACAGATACGCAGTATTTT
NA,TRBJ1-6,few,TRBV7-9,CASSLEAMGQISPLHF,TGTGCCAGCAGCTTAGAGGCCATGGGACAAATTTCACCCCTCCACTTT
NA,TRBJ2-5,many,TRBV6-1,CASTLSLQETQYF,TGTGCCAGCACATTATCCCTTCAAGAGACCCAGTACTTC